Shown below are 30 T cell receptor beta chains from a single sample sequenced in a study of blood T cells in healthy people across ages. Primers used in a second PCR of about 6 to 11 cycles were a sample-barcoded 5' primer and a J-beta primer mix. TCRdb redid the calling of the 5' RACE reads with MiXCR, one entry per CDR3 protein. The data contain 650,000 to 700,000 distinct CDR3 sequences, approximately 52% of them singletons. The material sequenced was blood. The receptors derive from a woman older than 75 in good health.

CDR3 DNA: TGTGCCAGCAGCCCGGGAGCTAGGGGCTACACCTTC. This sequence encodes CASSPGARGYTF. This chain uses TRBV3-1 with TRBJ1-2; D gene uncertain. This CDR3 region has 12 residues. The germline V and J ends were trimmed by 4 bases and 8 bases, with 11 bases remaining between them. Germline V CDR1 and CDR2: LGHDT, YNNKEL (reference sequence).

The rearrangement joins TRBV7-9 to TRBJ2-7; possibly TRBD1 for D (7 bases). Trimming pared 5 bases from V and 3 bases from J, leaving 23 bases between. The CDR3 sequence is 17 residues long. Germline CDR1 reads SEHNR; CDR2 reads FQNEAQ (reference sequence). Here the CDR3 DNA reads TGTGCCAGCAGCCCAGGGGGGTGGGCGGGACGAAACTACGAGCAGTACTTC. Translated: CASSPGGWAGRNYEQYF.

Regarding this clonotype: One junction end does not reproduce the germline sequence, and a read error may be involved. The chain couples TRBV25-1 to TRBJ1-4; tentative D call: TRBD1 (5 bases). The CDR3 length is 13 residues. CDR1 is MGHDK, CDR2 SYGVNS, per germline. In DNA form, the CDR3 reads TGTGCCAGCAGATCAGGGACTAGTGAAAAACTGTTTTTT. Amino acids: CASRSGTSEKLFF.

This clonotype was seen repeatedly, ten times or more. In DNA form, the CDR3 reads TGTGCCAGCAGCGTAGGCACAGGGATGTTGAATACGCAGTATTTT. Its protein is CASSVGTGMLNTQYF. V is TRBV9 and J is TRBJ2-3, with a weak D call TRBD1 (6 bases). Germline V CDR1 and CDR2: SGDLS, YYNGEE. Between the trimmed V and J ends, which lost 0 bases and 7 bases, there was a span of 15 bases. The CDR3 runs 15 residues.

The J gene is TRBJ2-2, the V gene TRBV12-3 or TRBV12-4; weak D call: TRBD1 (6 bases). This CDR3 region has 12 residues. Trimming shortened V by 10 bases and J by 6 bases, and 12 bases separated the two germline ends. The CDR3 sequence: CATKQGSGELFF. DNA for the CDR3: TGTGCCACGAAACAGGGCTCCGGGGAGCTGTTTTTT.

With regard to this clonotype: An end of the junction does not agree with germline; a read error may underlie this. The chain links TRBV25-1 to TRBJ2-1, with D perhaps assigned TRBD1 or TRBD2 (5 bases each). The CDR3 runs to 16 residues. Per the germline V gene, CDR1 is MGHDK and CDR2 is SYGVNS. CDR3 coding DNA: TGTGCCAGCAGTAAGATTGGGGGAACTAAAGACAACGAGCAGTTCTTC. Translation: CASSKIGGTKDNEQFF.

J is TRBJ1-2 and V is TRBV14, with D maybe TRBD1 (6 bases). The germline CDR1 and CDR2 sequences are SGHDN and FVKESK. V was clipped by 1 base and J by 2 bases, with 20 bases between them. CDR3 size: 18 residues. The CDR3 sequence: CASSQVSFGQWLNYGYTF. The DNA of the CDR3 is TGTGCCAGCAGCCAAGTCTCCTTCGGACAGTGGTTAAACTATGGCTACACCTTC.

In the case of this clonotype: One end of the junction fails to match germline, which may point to a read error. The chain links TRBV7-9 to TRBJ2-3; D is tentatively TRBD1 or TRBD2 (5 bases each). Germline assignment: CDR1 SEHNR and CDR2 FQNEAQ (reference sequence). The CDR3 is 14 residues long. The CDR3 DNA is TGTGCCAGCAGCAAGCGGTGGGGCACAGATACGCAGAATTTT. This translates into CASSKRWGTDTQNF.

The rearrangement joins TRBV5-1 to TRBJ2-7, with D unresolved. V was clipped by 5 bases and J by 2 bases, with 11 bases between them. The CDR3 sequence is 13 residues long. Looked up from germline, CDR1 is SGHRS and CDR2 is YFSETQ. The chain's CDR3 is CASRTGSTYEQYF. The CDR3 region has the DNA TGCGCCAGCAGGACCGGATCCACCTACGAGCAGTACTTC.

This clonotype was found a few times. One base away lies a much larger clone, so this may be a sequencing read error. The rearrangement uses TRBV9 and TRBJ2-5, with TRBD2 identical over 9 bases. Losses at the gene ends were 4 bases for V and 11 bases for J; bases not matched to a gene: 18. Germline loops: CDR1 SGDLS, CDR2 YYNGEE. This CDR3 is 16 amino acids long. As DNA, the CDR3 is TGTGCCAGCAGCACCCGTAGTAGCGGGGGCTACAATGAGCAGTACTTC. Translation: CASSTRSSGGYNEQYF. The whole variable domain, filled in from reference TRBV9 and TRBJ2-5, reads DSGVTQTPKHLITATGQRVTLRCSPRSGDLSVYWYQQSLDQGLQFLIQYYNGEERAKGNILERFSAQQFPDLHSELNLSSLELGDSALYFCASSTRSSGGYNEQYFGPGTRLLVL.

The rearrangement joins TRBV5-1 to TRBJ2-2; D tentatively fits TRBD1 or TRBD2 (6 bases each). CDR1 is SGHRS, CDR2 YFSETQ, per germline. Trimming stripped 6 bases from V and 2 bases from J, with 14 bases between. The length of the CDR3 is 15 residues. DNA for the CDR3: TGCGCCAGCAAGGGGGGAATCGTTAACACCGGGGAGCTGTTTTTT. It is translated as CASKGGIVNTGELFF.

The chain joins TRBV7-6 to TRBJ2-7, with 14 bases fitting TRBD2. CDR3 length equals 14 residues. Trimming cost V 3 bases and J 7 bases; bases outside gene matches: 2. Germline V gene lookup returns CDR1 SGHVS and CDR2 FNYEAQ. CDR3 sequence (DNA): TGTGCCAGCAGCTTGGGACTAGCGGGGGAAGAGCAGTACTTC. As protein: CASSLGLAGEEQYF.

Points on this clonotype: A much bigger clone sits one base away, suggesting this may be a read error. Since no conserved phenylalanine or tryptophan closes the CDR3, a read error is the likely cause. This rearrangement joins TRBV20-1 to TRBJ2-1, with D maybe TRBD1 (6 bases). The length of the CDR3 is 13 residues. Germline V gene sequence: CDR1 DFQATT, CDR2 SNEGSKA (reference sequence). The V and J ends lost 4 bases and 1 base respectively, with 8 bases between them. Here the CDR3 DNA reads TGCAGTGCTACCAGGGGTTCCTACAATGAGCAGTTCTCC. Amino acids: CSATRGSYNEQFS.

This clonotype was detected once. Since a much larger clone is just one base distant, this may be a read error. This chain connects TRBV7-8 to TRBJ2-7, with 9 bases that match TRBD2. CDR3 length equals 16 residues. V gave up 5 bases and J gave up 7 bases; unmatched junction bases: 15. Germline V gene lookup returns CDR1 SGHVS and CDR2 FQNEAQ. In DNA form, the CDR3 reads TGTGCCAGCAGCATCGGCGGGGCTAGCGGGGTCTATGAGCAGTACTTC. It yields the protein CASSIGGASGVYEQYF.

The chain links TRBV14 to TRBJ2-7; D not resolved. V lost 2 bases and J 7 bases, leaving 18 bases between the germline ends. CDR3 length equals 15 residues. The germline gives CDR1 SGHDN, CDR2 FVKESK. CDR3 nucleotides: TGTGCCAGCAGCCAACTAGTACCTAGTGTAGGTGAGCAGTACTTC. This codes for CASSQLVPSVGEQYF.

The chain recombines TRBV3-1 with TRBJ2-1; D is unresolved. V shed 5 bases and J shed 6 bases, with 11 bases lying between them. The CDR3 is 13 amino acids. Germline loops: CDR1 LGHDT, CDR2 YNNKEL (reference sequence). The CDR3 coding sequence is TGTGCCAGCAGCGCCCCGGTCCTCAATGAGCAGTTCTTC. Protein product: CASSAPVLNEQFF.

This clonotype appeared once. This rearrangement joins TRBV29-1 to TRBJ2-7; the D gene could be TRBD1 or TRBD2 (5 bases each). V was shortened by 3 bases and J by 1 base, with 13 bases between the two germline ends. The CDR3 covers 14 residues. Germline CDR1 is SQVTM and CDR2 is ANQGSEA. The CDR3 region is CSVDGWDGSYEQYF. DNA of the CDR3: TGCAGCGTTGATGGTTGGGACGGATCCTACGAGCAGTACTTC.

This chain uses TRBV7-9 with TRBJ2-7; the D gene could be TRBD1 or TRBD2 (6 bases each). The germline CDR1 and CDR2 sequences are SEHNR and FQNEAQ (reference sequence). The V end lost 4 bases, the J end lost 4 bases, and 11 bases lay between the germline ends. The CDR3 runs to 13 residues. The CDR3 sequence is CASSWRGSYEQYF. Here the CDR3 DNA reads TGTGCCAGCAGCTGGAGGGGGTCGTACGAGCAGTACTTC. Together with reference TRBV7-9 and TRBJ2-7, the CDR3 gives the full variable domain: DTGVSQNPRHKITKRGQNVTFRCDPISEHNRLYWYRQTLGQGPEFLTYFQNEAQLEKSRLLSDRFSAERPKGSFSTLEIQRTEQGDSAMYLCASSWRGSYEQYFGPGTRLTVT.

The chain employs TRBV20-1 and TRBJ1-5; D is ambiguous. V gave up 6 bases and J gave up 5 bases, with 8 bases separating them. The germline CDR1 and CDR2 sequences are DFQATT and SNEGSKA (reference sequence). The CDR3 totals 11 residues. In DNA form, the CDR3 reads TGCAGTGCCGGTCTCTATCAGCCCCAGCATTTT. Translation gives CSAGLYQPQHF.

This clonotype was seen many times. This rearrangement joins TRBV15 to TRBJ2-3, with a possible D match to TRBD2 (6 bases). In germline, CDR1 is LNHNV, CDR2 YYDKDF (reference sequence). V lost 0 bases and J lost 6, with 10 bases in between. CDR3 length: 14 amino acids. The CDR3 DNA reads as TGTGCCACCAGCAGAGACCTTGGGAGGGATACGCAGTATTTT. It is translated as CATSRDLGRDTQYF.

This clonotype was observed many times. The chain couples TRBV2 to TRBJ2-1, with D perhaps TRBD1 (5 bases). The CDR3 extends over 15 amino acids. Per germline, CDR1 SNHLY and CDR2 FYNNEI. V lost 8 bases to trimming and J lost 12 bases, with 26 bases between them. The CDR3 DNA reads as TGTGCCAGCGTACACCAGGGAACAGGTTCAGATGTGCAGTTCTTC. Translating gives CASVHQGTGSDVQFF.

This clonotype was picked up many times. The rearrangement joins TRBV15 to TRBJ2-3; 7 bases line up with TRBD1. The CDR3 contains 14 residues. With 3 bases clipped from V and 7 bases from J, the junction kept 7 bases outside the gene matches. The germline V gene has CDR1 LNHNV and CDR2 YYDKDF (reference sequence). CDR3 amino acids: CATSRAPGGNTQYF. CDR3 nucleotide sequence: TGTGCCACCAGCAGGGCTCCAGGGGGAAATACGCAGTATTTT.

The rearrangement uses TRBV30 and TRBJ1-2, with D maybe TRBD1 (5 bases). CDR3 size: 15 residues. Germline CDR1 reads GTSNPN; CDR2 reads SVGIG (reference sequence). V lost 0 bases to trimming and J lost 7 bases, with 18 bases between them. The CDR3 bases are TGTGCCTGGAGTGTAAAAACAGCCGGGGACGTTGGCTACACCTTC. Protein product: CAWSVKTAGDVGYTF.

The gene calls are TRBV20-1 and TRBJ2-1; D perhaps matches TRBD2 (5 bases). Trimming removed 5 bases at V and 8 bases at J, with 13 bases between. The CDR3 spans 12 residues. Per germline, CDR1 DFQATT and CDR2 SNEGSKA (reference sequence). CDR3 protein: CSAPPERDEQFF. The CDR3 DNA sequence: TGCAGTGCTCCCCCGGAGAGGGATGAGCAGTTCTTC.

The V and J genes are TRBV27 and TRBJ2-5; 14 bases fit TRBD2. Germline assignment: CDR1 MNHEY and CDR2 SMNVEV (reference sequence). V shed 3 bases, J shed 3 bases, and the junction held 9 bases outside the gene matches. This CDR3 region has 18 residues. The CDR3 is CASSLLTSGRVLEETQYF. CDR3 DNA: TGTGCCAGCAGTTTGTTGACTAGCGGGAGGGTACTAGAAGAGACCCAGTACTTC.

Of note for this clonotype: A single base separates this from a much larger clone, so it may be a read error. The chain combines TRBV7-2 with TRBJ2-7; D is ambiguous. The CDR3 has 13 residues. Per germline, CDR1 SGHTA and CDR2 FQGNSA. CDR3 sequence reads: CACSSPPGQTQYF. The CDR3 region has the DNA TGTGCCTGCAGCTCGCCACCTGGTCAAACCCAGTACTTC. The full variable domain, rest sourced from reference TRBV7-2 and TRBJ2-7, is GAGVSQSPSNKVTEKGKDVELRCDPISGHTALYWYRQSLGQGLEFLIYFQGNSAPDKSGLPSDRFSAERTGGSVSTLTIQRTQQEDSAVYLCACSSPPGQTQYFGPGTRLTVT.

This chain joins TRBV5-1 and TRBJ2-1; 8 bases are a match to TRBD2. The closer fit of TRBJ2-7 to the DNA end suggests the J call may be wrong. The CDR3 totals 15 residues. Germline lookup yields CDR1 SGHRS and CDR2 YFSETQ. The DNA for the CDR3 is TGCGCCAGCATGGGCGGGGGGTTGACCTACAATGAGCAGTACTTC. It yields the protein CASMGGGLTYNEQYF.

This clonotype appeared a few times. J is TRBJ2-3 and V is TRBV14; D uncertain. CDR3 length: 12 residues. In germline, CDR1 is SGHDN, CDR2 FVKESK. V lost 4 bases and J 9 bases, leaving 11 bases between the germline ends. CDR3 coding DNA: TGTGCCAGCAGCCCCTCACCCTTAACGCAGTATTTT. Protein: CASSPSPLTQYF.

The chain employs TRBV7-2 and TRBJ2-1; tentative D call: TRBD2 (5 bases). The CDR3 contains 15 residues. Trimming stripped 5 bases from V and 4 bases from J, with 15 bases between. Germline V gene sequence: CDR1 SGHTA, CDR2 FQGNSA. CDR3 loop: CASSLGMSGYNEQFF. The CDR3 DNA is TGTGCCAGCAGCCTGGGGATGTCGGGGTACAATGAGCAGTTCTTC. Full variable domain (missing parts from reference TRBV7-2 and TRBJ2-1): GAGVSQSPSNKVTEKGKDVELRCDPISGHTALYWYRQSLGQGLEFLIYFQGNSAPDKSGLPSDRFSAERTGGSVSTLTIQRTQQEDSAVYLCASSLGMSGYNEQFFGPGTRLTVL.

This chain connects TRBV3-1 to TRBJ2-1; D gene unclear. V was pared by 4 bases and J by 7 bases, with 17 bases between. The germline V gene has CDR1 LGHDT and CDR2 YNNKEL (reference sequence). The CDR3 totals 15 residues. The CDR3 DNA is TGTGCCAGCAGCCCTAGGGCTCTAAACCGTAATGAGCAGTTCTTC. As protein: CASSPRALNRNEQFF.